Below, 10 T cell receptor beta chains from the same sample are listed, as sequenced in a study of blood T cell repertoires in COVID-19. Profiling relied on immunoSEQ multiplex PCR, and the TCRdb table lists in-frame clones only, not all of them. The data hold approximately 64,000 clones, with 70% to 85% observed a single time. Sequenced input: peripheral blood. The receptors originated from a woman in her 70s with acute or convalescent COVID-19.

This rearrangement joins TRBV4-1 to TRBJ2-7; 8 bases line up with TRBD2. The CDR3 is made up of 14 amino acids. Germline V gene data show CDR1 as MGHRA and CDR2 as YSYEKL. J was trimmed by 2 bases and V by 2 bases; bases with no gene match: 2. The CDR3 sequence: CASSQTSGTYEQYF. The CDR3 DNA follows: TGCGCCAGCAGCCAAACTAGCGGAACCTACGAGCAGTACTTC.

This chain connects TRBV18 to TRBJ2-7, with D perhaps TRBD2 (5 bases). The CDR3 has 15 amino acids. Germline V gene sequence: CDR1 KGHSH, CDR2 LQKENI. The germline V and J ends were trimmed by 3 bases and 3 bases, with 15 bases remaining between them. The CDR3 DNA sequence: TGTGCCAGCTCACCTTACGACGGAGGATACTACGAGCAGTACTTC. Amino acids: CASSPYDGGYYEQYF.

The chain combines TRBV4-1 with TRBJ1-2, with unresolved D. V dropped 0 bases and J dropped 7 bases, with 12 bases sitting between them. The CDR3 covers 14 residues. Germline V gives CDR1 MGHRA, CDR2 YSYEKL. The CDR3 sequence is CASSQDSTGSGYTF. The CDR3 nucleotides read TGCGCCAGCAGCCAAGACAGTACGGGGAGTGGCTACACCTTC.

The chain combines TRBV15 with TRBJ1-2, with TRBD1 matching 7 bases. The CDR3 is 13 residues long. CDR1 is LNHNV, CDR2 YYDKDF, per germline (reference sequence). J lost 8 bases, V lost 4 bases, and 7 bases had no gene match. The CDR3, as DNA: TGTGCCACCAGCAAGGAGGGGGCAAAAGGCTACACCTTC. It yields the protein CATSKEGAKGYTF.

The gene calls are TRBV27 and TRBJ2-2; D might be TRBD2 (5 bases). The CDR3 sequence is 17 residues long. V was clipped by 8 bases and J by 0 bases, with 19 bases between them. The germline V gene encodes CDR1 MNHEY and CDR2 SMNVEV (reference sequence). This CDR3 reads CASSSSPGYSNTGELFF. The CDR3 DNA is TGTGCCAGCTCGTCTTCGCCGGGGTACTCGAACACCGGGGAGCTGTTTTTT.

CDR3 loop: CSVQTGVGTEAFF. DNA of the CDR3: TGCAGCGTGCAGACAGGGGTAGGCACTGAAGCTTTCTTT. The gene calls are TRBV29-1 and TRBJ1-1, with 8 bases that match TRBD1. V trimming: 6 bases; J trimming: 4 bases; junction bases outside the gene matches: 7. Germline V gene sequence: CDR1 SQVTM, CDR2 ANQGSEA. The CDR3 has 13 residues.

The rearrangement uses TRBV5-1 and TRBJ2-3, with 7 positions matching TRBD2. Germline trimming cut 2 bases from V and 0 bases from J; bases unmatched to any gene: 3. The germline gives CDR1 SGHRS, CDR2 YFSETQ. CDR3 length: 15 amino acids. In DNA form, the CDR3 reads TGCGCCAGCAGCTTACTAGCGACTAGCACAGATACGCAGTATTTT. It is translated as CASSLLATSTDTQYF.

V gene TRBV30 combines with J gene TRBJ1-3; D is undetermined. CDR3 length: 17 amino acids. V was trimmed by 0 bases and J by 0 bases, leaving 15 bases between them. CDR1 GTSNPN and CDR2 SVGIG come from the germline V gene (reference sequence). In nucleotides, the CDR3 is TGTGCCTGGAGTGTACCCGGCGGGATGTACTCTGGAAACACCATATATTTT. This sequence encodes CAWSVPGGMYSGNTIYF.

V is TRBV27 and J is TRBJ1-4; 8 positions match TRBD1. Unmatched junction bases numbered 22, after V lost 5 bases and J lost 8 bases. The germline gives CDR1 MNHEY, CDR2 SMNVEV (reference sequence). CDR3 length equals 19 residues. The CDR3 protein is CASSPDQLSVTGVWEKLFF. The CDR3 coding sequence is TGTGCCAGCAGTCCCGATCAACTCTCCGTGACAGGGGTTTGGGAAAAACTGTTTTTT.

The chain is built from TRBV7-2 and TRBJ1-6; 9 positions match TRBD1. The ends lost 5 bases at V and 10 bases at J; junction bases unmatched: 9. The germline gives CDR1 SGHTA, CDR2 FQGNSA. The CDR3 runs to 15 residues. As DNA, the CDR3 is TGTGCCAGCAGCCCAAGGGACAGGGATTTCTCACCCCTCCACTTT. This translates into CASSPRDRDFSPLHF.